This record covers a single T cell receptor (beta chain). The antigen remains undetermined. Repertoires were generated with immunoSEQ multiplex PCR, while TCRdb's copy carries only in-frame clones and drops some. The repertoire has over 20,000 clones, 85% to 90% of them found once; the top ten carry 15% to 20%. These data are taken from a study of T cells in localized non-small cell lung cancer. Notes on the study in general: Across samples, adjacent lung featured a median roughly 60 of the top 100 tumor clones. Compared with tumor, uninvolved adjacent lung displayed greater T cell clonality, ranking highest overall. With higher T cell density in blood came longer overall survival. Analysis by sequencing included only one tumor region, so heterogeneity remains possible.

This receptor was taken from a woman aged 40-69 years with stage II squamous cell lung carcinoma. The sample in question was PBMCs, obtained before any cancer treatment.

CDR3 loop: CASSLAGTGVPTEGYTF. CDR3 nucleotides: TGTGCCAGCAGTTTGGCCGGGACAGGGGTTCCTACTGAGGGCTACACCTTC. The chain uses TRBV28 and TRBJ1-2; 10 bases match TRBD1. The junction had 15 bases not matched to a gene; V was cut back by 3 bases and J by 8 bases. Germline CDR1 is MDHEN and CDR2 is SYDVKM. The CDR3 is 17 residues long.